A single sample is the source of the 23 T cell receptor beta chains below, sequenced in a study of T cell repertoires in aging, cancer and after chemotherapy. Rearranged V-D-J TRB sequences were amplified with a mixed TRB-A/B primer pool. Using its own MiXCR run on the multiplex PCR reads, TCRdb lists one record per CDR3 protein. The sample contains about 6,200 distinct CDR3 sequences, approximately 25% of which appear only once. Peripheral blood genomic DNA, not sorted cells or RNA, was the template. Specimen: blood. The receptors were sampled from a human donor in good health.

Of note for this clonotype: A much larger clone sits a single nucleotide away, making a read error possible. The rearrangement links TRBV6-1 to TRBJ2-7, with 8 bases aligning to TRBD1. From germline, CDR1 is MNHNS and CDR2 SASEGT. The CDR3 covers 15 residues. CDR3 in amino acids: CARSGLIQGAYEQYF. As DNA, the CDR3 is TGTGCCAGAAGTGGATTGATACAGGGGGCCTACGAGCAGTACTTC.

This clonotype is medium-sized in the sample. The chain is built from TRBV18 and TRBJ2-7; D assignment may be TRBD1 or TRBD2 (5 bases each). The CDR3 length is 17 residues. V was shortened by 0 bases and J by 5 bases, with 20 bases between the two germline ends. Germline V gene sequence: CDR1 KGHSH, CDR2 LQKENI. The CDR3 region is CASSPPERGEPENEQYF. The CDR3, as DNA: TGTGCCAGCTCACCACCTGAACGAGGGGAGCCCGAGAACGAGCAGTACTTC. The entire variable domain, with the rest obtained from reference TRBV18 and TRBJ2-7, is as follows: NAGVMQNPRHLVRRRGQEARLRCSPMKGHSHVYWYRQLPEEGLKFMVYLQKENIIDESGMPKERFSAEFPKEGPSILRIQQVVRGDSAAYFCASSPPERGEPENEQYFGPGTRLTVT.

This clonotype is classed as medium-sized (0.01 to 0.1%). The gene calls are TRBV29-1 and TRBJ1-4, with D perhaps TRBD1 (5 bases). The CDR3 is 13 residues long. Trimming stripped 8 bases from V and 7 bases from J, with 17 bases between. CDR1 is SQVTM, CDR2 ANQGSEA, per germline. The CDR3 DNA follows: TGCAGCATCAACGCCGGGGGTGGTGAAAAACTGTTTTTT. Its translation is CSINAGGGEKLFF.

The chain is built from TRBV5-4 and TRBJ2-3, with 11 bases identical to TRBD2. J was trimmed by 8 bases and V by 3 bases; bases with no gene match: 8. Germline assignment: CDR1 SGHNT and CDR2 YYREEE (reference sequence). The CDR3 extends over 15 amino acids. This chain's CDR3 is CASSWTLAGGGTQYF. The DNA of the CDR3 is TGTGCCAGCAGCTGGACCCTAGCGGGAGGAGGTACGCAGTATTTT. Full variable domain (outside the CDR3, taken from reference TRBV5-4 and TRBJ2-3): ETGVTQSPTHLIKTRGQQVTLRCSSQSGHNTVSWYQQALGQGPQFIFQYYREEENGRGNFPPRFSGLQFPNYSSELNVNALELDDSALYLCASSWTLAGGGTQYFGPGTRLTVL.

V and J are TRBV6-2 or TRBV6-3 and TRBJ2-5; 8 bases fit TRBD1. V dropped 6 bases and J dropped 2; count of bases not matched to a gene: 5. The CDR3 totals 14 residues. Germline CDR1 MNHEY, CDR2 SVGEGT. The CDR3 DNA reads TGTGCCAGCAGCGGAACAGGGGGGCAAGAGACCCAGTACTTC. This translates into CASSGTGGQETQYF.

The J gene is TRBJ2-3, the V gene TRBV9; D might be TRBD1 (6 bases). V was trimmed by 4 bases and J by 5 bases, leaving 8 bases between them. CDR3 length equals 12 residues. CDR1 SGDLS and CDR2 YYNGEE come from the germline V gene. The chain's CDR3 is CASSLQGDTQYF. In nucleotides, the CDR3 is TGTGCCAGCAGCCTACAGGGAGATACGCAGTATTTT.

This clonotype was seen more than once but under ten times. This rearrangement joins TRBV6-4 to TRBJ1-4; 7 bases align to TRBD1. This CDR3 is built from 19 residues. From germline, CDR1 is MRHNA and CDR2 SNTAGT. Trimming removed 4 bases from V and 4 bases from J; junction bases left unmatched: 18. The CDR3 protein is CASSGRGGALYRINEKLFF. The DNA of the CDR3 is TGTGCCAGCAGTGGCCGAGGGGGCGCTTTGTACCGAATTAATGAAAAACTGTTTTTT.

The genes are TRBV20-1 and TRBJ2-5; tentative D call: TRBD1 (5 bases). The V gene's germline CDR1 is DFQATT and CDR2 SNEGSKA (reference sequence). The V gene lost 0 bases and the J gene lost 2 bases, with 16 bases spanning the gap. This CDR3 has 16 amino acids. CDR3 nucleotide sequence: TGCAGTGCTAGAGAGTTAACTCAGGGTGGTCAAGAGACCCAGTACTTC. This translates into CSARELTQGGQETQYF.

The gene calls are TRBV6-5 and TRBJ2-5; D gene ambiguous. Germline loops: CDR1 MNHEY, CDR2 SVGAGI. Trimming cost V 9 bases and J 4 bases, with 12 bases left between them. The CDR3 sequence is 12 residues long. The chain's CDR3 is CARRLVPETQYF. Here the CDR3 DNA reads TGTGCCAGACGGCTAGTGCCAGAGACCCAGTACTTC.

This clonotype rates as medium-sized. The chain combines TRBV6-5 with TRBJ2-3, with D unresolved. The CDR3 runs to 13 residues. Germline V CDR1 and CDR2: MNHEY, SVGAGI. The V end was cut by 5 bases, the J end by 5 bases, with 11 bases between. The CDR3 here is CASSRSVRDTQYF. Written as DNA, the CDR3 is TGTGCCAGCAGTCGTAGTGTCAGAGATACGCAGTATTTT.

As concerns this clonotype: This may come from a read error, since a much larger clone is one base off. The CDR3 spells CASSLGGLGGREQYV. CDR3 DNA: TGTGCCAGCAGCTTGGGGGGACTAGGGGGCCGCGAGCAGTACGTC. This chain joins TRBV5-6 and TRBJ2-7; D is perhaps TRBD2 (8 bases). The V and J ends lost 0 bases and 6 bases respectively, with 16 bases between them. CDR1 is SGHDT and CDR2 is YYEEEE in the germline V gene. The CDR3 sequence is 15 residues long.

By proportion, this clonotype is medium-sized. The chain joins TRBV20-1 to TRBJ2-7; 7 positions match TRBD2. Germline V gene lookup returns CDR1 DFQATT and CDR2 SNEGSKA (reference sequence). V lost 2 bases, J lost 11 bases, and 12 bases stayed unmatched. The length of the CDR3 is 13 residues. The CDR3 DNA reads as TGCAGTGCTAGACCCTACCCCGGGCTAGCGGAGTACTTC. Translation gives CSARPYPGLAEYF.

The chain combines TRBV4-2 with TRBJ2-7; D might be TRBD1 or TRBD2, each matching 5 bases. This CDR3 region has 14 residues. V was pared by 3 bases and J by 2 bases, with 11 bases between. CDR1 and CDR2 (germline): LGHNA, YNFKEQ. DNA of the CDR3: TGTGCCAGCAGCCAGGGGGACGCACCCTACGAGCAGTACTTC. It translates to CASSQGDAPYEQYF.

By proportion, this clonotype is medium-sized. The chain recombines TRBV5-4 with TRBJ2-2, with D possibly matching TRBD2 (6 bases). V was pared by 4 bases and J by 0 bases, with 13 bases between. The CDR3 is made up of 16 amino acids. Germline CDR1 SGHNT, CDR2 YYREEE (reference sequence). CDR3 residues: CASSVWRGANTGELFF. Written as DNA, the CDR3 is TGTGCCAGCAGCGTCTGGCGGGGAGCGAACACCGGGGAGCTGTTTTTT.

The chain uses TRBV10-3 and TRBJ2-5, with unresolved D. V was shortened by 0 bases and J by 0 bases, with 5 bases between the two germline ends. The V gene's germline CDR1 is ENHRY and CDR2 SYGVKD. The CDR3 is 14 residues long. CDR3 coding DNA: TGTGCCATCAGTGAGTCAGTGTACCAAGAGACCCAGTACTTC. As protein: CAISESVYQETQYF.

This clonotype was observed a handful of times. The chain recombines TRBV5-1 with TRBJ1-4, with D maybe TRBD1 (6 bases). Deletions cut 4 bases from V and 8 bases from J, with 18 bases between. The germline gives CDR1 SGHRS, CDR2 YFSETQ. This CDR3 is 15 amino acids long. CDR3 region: CASSLTGTKREKLFF. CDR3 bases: TGCGCCAGCAGCCTTACCGGGACAAAGCGGGAAAAACTGTTTTTT.

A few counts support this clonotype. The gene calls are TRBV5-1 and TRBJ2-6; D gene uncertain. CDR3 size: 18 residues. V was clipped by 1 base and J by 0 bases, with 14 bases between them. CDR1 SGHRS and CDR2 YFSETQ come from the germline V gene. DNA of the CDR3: TGCGCCAGCAGCTTGCCAAGGACGGCCGCCTCTGGGGCCAACGTCCTGACTTTC. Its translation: CASSLPRTAASGANVLTF.

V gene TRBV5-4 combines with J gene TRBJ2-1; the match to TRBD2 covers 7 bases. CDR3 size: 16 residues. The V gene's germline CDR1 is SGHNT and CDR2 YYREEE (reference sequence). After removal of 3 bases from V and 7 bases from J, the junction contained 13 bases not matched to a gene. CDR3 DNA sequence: TGTGCCAGCAGCTCGGGCCTGGCGGGAGTGGGGAATGAGCAGTTCTTC. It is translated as CASSSGLAGVGNEQFF.

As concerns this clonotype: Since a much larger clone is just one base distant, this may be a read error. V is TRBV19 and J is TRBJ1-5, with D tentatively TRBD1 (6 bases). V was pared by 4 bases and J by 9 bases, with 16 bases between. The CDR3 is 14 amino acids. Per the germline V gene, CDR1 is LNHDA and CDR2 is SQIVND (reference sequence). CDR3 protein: CASSSTGLERPQHF. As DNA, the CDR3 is TGTGCCAGTAGTAGTACAGGGTTGGAGCGGCCCCAGCATTTT.

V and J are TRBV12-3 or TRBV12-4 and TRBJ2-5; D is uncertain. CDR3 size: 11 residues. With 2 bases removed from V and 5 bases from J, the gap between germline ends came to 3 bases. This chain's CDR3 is CASSLHETQYF. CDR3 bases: TGTGCCAGCAGTTTACACGAGACCCAGTACTTC.

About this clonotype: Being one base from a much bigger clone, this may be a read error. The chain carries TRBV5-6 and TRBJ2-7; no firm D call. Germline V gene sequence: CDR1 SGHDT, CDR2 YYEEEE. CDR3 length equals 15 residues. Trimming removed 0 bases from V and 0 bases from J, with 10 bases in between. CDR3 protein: CASSLAWKSSYEQYV. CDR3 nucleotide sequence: TGTGCCAGCAGCTTGGCTTGGAAGAGCTCCTACGAGCAGTACGTC.

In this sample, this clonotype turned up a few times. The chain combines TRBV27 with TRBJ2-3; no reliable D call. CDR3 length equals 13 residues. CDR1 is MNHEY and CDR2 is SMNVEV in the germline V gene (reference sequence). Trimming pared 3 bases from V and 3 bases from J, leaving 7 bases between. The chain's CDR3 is CASSFLRTDTQYF. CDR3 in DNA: TGTGCCAGCAGTTTCCTCAGGACAGATACGCAGTATTTT.

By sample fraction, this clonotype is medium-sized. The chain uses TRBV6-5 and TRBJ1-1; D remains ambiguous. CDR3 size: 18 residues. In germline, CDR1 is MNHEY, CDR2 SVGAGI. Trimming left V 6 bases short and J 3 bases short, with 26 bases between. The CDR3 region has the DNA TGTGCCAGCAGCCCCCCCCGCGGGCAGACGCATGGGTACACTGAAGCTTTCTTT. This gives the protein CASSPPRGQTHGYTEAFF.